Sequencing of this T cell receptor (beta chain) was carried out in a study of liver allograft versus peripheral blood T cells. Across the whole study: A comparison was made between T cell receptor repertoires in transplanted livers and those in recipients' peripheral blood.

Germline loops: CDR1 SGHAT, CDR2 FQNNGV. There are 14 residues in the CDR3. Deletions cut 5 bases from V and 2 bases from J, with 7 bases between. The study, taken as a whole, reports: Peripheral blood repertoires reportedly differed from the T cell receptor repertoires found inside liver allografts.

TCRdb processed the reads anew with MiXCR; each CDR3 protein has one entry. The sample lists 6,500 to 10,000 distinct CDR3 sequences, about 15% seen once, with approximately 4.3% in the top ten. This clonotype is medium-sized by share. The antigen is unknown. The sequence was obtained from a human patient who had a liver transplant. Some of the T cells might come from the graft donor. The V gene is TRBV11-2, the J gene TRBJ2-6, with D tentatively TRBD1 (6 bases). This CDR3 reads CASSRTAGANVLTF. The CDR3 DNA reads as TGTGCCAGCAGCCGGACAGCTGGGGCCAACGTCCTGACTTTC.